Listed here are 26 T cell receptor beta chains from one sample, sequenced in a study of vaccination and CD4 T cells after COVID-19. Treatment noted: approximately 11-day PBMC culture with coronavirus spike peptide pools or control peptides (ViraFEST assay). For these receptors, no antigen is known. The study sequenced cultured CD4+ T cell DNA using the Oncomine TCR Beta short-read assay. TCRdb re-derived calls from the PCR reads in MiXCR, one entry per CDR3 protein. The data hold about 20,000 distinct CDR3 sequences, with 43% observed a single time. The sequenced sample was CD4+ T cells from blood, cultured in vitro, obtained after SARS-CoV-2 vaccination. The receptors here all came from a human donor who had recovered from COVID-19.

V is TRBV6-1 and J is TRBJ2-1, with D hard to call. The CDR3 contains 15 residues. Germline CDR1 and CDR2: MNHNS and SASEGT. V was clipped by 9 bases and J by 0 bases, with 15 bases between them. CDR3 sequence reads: CASHAPRSSYNEQFF. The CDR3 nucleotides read TGTGCCAGTCACGCTCCCAGGAGCTCCTACAATGAGCAGTTCTTC.

For the CDR3, the DNA is TGTGCCAGCAGTTTAGGGGGGACAGGGGTCGGCTACTATGGCTACACCTTC. As protein: CASSLGGTGVGYYGYTF. The V and J genes are TRBV28 and TRBJ1-2, with TRBD1 matching 10 bases. The germline V gene encodes CDR1 MDHEN and CDR2 SYDVKM. The CDR3 length is 17 residues. Trimming removed 2 bases from V and 3 bases from J; junction bases left unmatched: 9.

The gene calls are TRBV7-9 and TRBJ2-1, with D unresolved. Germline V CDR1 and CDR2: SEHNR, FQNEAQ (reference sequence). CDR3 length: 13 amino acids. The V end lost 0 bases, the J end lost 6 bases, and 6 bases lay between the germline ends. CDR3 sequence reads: CASSLAWGNEQFF. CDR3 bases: TGTGCCAGCAGCTTAGCGTGGGGCAATGAGCAGTTCTTC. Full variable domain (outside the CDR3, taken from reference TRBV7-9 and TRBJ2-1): DTGVSQNPRHKITKRGQNVTFRCDPISEHNRLYWYRQTLGQGPEFLTYFQNEAQLEKSRLLSDRFSAERPKGSFSTLEIQRTEQGDSAMYLCASSLAWGNEQFFGPGTRLTVL.

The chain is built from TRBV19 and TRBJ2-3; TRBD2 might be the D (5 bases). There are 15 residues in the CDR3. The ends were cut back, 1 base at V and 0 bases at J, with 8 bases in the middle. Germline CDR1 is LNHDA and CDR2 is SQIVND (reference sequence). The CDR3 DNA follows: TGTGCCAGTAGTATAGCACGGGGAAGCACAGATACGCAGTATTTT. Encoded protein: CASSIARGSTDTQYF.

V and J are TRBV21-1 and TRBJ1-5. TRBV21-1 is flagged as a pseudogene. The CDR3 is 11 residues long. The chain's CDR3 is CVACVRRAQHF. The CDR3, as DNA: TGTGTCGCATGCGTTAGGAGAGCCCAGCATTTT.

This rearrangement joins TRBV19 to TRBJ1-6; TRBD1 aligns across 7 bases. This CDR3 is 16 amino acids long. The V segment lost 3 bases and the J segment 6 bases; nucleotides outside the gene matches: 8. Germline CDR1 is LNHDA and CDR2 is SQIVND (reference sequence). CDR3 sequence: CASSMGQLSPNSPLHF. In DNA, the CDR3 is TGTGCCAGTAGTATGGGACAGCTATCCCCTAATTCACCCCTCCACTTT.

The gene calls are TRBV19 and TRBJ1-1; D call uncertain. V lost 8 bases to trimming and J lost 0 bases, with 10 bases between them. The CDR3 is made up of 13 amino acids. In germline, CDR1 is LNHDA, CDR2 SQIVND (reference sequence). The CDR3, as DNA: TGTGCCAGTGCGGGCCCAATGAACACTGAAGCTTTCTTT. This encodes CASAGPMNTEAFF. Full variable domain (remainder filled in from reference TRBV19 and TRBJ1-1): DGGITQSPKYLFRKEGQNVTLSCEQNLNHDAMYWYRQDPGQGLRLIYYSQIVNDFQKGDIAEGYSVSREKKESFPLTVTSAQKNPTAFYLCASAGPMNTEAFFGQGTRLTVV.

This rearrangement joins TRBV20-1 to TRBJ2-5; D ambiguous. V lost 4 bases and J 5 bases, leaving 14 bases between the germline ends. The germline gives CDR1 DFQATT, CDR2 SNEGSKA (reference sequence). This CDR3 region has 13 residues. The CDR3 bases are TGCAGTGCTATAGGGAATGGAGTTGAGACCCAGTACTTC. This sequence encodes CSAIGNGVETQYF.

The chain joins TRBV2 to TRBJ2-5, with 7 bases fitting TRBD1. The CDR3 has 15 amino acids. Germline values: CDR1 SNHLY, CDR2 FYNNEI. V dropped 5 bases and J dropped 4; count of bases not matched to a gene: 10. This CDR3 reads CASSYRARDRETQYF. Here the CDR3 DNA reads TGTGCCAGCAGTTACAGGGCCAGGGACAGAGAGACCCAGTACTTC. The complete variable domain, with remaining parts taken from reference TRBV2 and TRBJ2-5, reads EPEVTQTPSHQVTQMGQEVILRCVPISNHLYFYWYRQILGQKVEFLVSFYNNEISEKSEIFDDQFSVERPDGSNFTLKIRSTKLEDSAMYFCASSYRARDRETQYFGPGTRLLVL.

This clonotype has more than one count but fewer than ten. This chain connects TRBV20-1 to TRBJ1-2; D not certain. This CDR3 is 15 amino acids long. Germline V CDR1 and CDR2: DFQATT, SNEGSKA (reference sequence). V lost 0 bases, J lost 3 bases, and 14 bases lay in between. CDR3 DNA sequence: TGCAGTGCTAGAGAAGGTGGCAACCGGGACTATGGCTACACCTTC. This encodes CSAREGGNRDYGYTF.

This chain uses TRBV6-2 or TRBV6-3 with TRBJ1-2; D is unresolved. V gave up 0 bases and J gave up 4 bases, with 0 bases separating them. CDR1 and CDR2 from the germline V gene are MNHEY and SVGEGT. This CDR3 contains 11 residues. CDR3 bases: TGTGCCAGCAGTTACTCCTATGGCTACACCTTC. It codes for CASSYSYGYTF.

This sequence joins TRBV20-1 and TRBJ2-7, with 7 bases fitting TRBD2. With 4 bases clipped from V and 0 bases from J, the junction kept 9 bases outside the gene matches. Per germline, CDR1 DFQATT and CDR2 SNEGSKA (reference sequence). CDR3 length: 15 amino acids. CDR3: CSAILRGGPSYEQYF. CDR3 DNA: TGCAGTGCTATCCTTCGGGGAGGGCCCTCCTACGAGCAGTACTTC.

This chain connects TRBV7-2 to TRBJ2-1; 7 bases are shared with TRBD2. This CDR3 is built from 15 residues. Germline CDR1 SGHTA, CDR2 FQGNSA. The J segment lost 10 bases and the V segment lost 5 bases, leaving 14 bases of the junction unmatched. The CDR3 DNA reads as TGTGCCAGCAGCCCGGTGGGGGGGGGAGTGGGGGAGCAGTTCTTC. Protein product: CASSPVGGGVGEQFF.

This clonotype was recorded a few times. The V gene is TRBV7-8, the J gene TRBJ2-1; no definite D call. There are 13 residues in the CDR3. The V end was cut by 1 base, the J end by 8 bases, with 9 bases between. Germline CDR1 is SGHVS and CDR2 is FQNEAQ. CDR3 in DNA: TGTGCCAGCAGCTTAGGTATGGGCGATGAGCAGTTCTTC. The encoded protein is CASSLGMGDEQFF.

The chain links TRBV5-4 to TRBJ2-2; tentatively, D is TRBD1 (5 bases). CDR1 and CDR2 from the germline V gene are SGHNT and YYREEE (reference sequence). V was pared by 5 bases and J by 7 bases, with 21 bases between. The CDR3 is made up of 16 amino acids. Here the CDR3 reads CASSPYDSSSGGELFF. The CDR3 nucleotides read TGTGCCAGCAGTCCCTACGACAGTTCAAGTGGCGGGGAGCTGTTTTTT.

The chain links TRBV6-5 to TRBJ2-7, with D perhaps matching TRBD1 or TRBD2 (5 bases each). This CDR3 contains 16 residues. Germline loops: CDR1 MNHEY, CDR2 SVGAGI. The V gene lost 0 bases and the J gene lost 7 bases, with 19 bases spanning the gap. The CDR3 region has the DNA TGTGCCAGCAGTTACTCCTCCGGGACCTCTTTTAGGGAGCAGTACTTC. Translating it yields CASSYSSGTSFREQYF.

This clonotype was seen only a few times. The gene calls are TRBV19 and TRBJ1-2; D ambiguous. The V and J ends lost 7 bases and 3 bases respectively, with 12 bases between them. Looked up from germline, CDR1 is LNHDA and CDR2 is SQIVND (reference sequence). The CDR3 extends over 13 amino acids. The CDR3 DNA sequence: TGTGCCAGTAATCCGTCTTTGGACTATGGCTACACCTTC. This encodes CASNPSLDYGYTF.

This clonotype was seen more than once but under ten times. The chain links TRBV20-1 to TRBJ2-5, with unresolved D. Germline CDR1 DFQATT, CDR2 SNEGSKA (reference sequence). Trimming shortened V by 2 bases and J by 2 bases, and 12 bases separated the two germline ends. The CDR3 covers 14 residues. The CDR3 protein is CSARRSGGQETQYF. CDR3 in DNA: TGCAGTGCTAGACGGTCTGGCGGACAAGAGACCCAGTACTTC.

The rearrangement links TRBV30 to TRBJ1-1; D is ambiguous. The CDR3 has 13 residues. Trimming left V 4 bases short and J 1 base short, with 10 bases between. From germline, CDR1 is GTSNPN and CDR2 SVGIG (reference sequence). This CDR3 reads CAWIRRGNTEAFF. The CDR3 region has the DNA TGTGCCTGGATAAGGCGGGGGAACACTGAAGCTTTCTTT.

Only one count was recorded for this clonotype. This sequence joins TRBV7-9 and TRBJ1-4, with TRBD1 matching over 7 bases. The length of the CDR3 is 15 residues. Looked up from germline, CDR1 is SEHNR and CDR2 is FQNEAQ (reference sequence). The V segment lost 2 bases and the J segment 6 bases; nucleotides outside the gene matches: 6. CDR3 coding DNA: TGTGCCAGCAGCTTACGAGGGACAGAAGATGAAAAACTGTTTTTT. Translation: CASSLRGTEDEKLFF.

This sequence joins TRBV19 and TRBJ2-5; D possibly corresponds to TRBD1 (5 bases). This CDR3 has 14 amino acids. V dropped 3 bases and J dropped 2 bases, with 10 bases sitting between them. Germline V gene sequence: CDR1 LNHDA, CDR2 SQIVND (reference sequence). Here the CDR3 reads CASSISAGQETQYF. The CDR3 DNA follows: TGTGCCAGTAGTATTTCGGCAGGGCAAGAGACCCAGTACTTC. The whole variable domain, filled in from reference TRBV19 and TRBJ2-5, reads DGGITQSPKYLFRKEGQNVTLSCEQNLNHDAMYWYRQDPGQGLRLIYYSQIVNDFQKGDIAEGYSVSREKKESFPLTVTSAQKNPTAFYLCASSISAGQETQYFGPGTRLLVL.

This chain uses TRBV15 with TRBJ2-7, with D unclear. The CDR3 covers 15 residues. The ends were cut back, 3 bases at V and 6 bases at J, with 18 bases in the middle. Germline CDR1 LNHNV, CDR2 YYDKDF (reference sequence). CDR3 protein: CATSRSRSPSAEQYF. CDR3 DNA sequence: TGTGCCACCAGCAGGTCCCGAAGCCCGTCCGCCGAGCAGTACTTC.

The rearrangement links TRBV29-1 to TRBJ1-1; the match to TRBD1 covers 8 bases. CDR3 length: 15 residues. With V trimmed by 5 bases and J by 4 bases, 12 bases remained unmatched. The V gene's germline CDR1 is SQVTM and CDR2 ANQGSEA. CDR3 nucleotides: TGCAGCGTTTCTCGGGCAGGGGGCGCCGGCACTGAAGCTTTCTTT. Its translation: CSVSRAGGAGTEAFF.

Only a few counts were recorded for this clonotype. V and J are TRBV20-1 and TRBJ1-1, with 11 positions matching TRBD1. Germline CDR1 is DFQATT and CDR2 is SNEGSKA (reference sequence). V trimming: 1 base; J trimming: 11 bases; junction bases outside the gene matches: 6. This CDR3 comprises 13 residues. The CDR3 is CSARGTGGAGAFF. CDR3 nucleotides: TGCAGTGCTAGAGGGACAGGGGGCGCGGGGGCTTTCTTT.

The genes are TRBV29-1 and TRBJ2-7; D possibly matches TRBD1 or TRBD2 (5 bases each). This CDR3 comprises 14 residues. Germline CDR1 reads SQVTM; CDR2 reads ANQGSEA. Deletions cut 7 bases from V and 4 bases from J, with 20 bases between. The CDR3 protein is CSALRDRDSYEQYF. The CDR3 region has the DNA TGCAGCGCCCTCCGGGACCGAGACTCTTACGAGCAGTACTTC.

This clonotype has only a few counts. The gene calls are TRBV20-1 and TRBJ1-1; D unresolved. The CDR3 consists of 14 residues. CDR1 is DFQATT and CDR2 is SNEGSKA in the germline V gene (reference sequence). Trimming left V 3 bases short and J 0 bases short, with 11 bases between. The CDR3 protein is CSARPARMNTEAFF. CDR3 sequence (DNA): TGCAGTGCTAGGCCCGCCAGGATGAACACTGAAGCTTTCTTT.